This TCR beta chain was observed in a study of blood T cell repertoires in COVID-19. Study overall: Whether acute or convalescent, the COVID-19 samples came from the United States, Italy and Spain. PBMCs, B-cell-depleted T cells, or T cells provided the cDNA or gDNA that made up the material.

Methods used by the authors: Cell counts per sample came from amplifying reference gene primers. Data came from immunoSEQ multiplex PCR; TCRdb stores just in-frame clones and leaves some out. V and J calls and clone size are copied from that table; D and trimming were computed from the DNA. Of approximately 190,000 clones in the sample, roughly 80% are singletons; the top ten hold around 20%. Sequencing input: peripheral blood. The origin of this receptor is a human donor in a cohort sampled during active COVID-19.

The CDR3 coding sequence is TGTGCCAGCAACATCGGAGGGCACACTGAAGCTTTCTTT. It encodes CASNIGGHTEAFF. This chain connects TRBV6-5 to TRBJ1-1; D unclear. Germline V lookup: CDR1 MNHEY, CDR2 SVGAGI. The ends were cut back, 7 bases at V and 3 bases at J, with 12 bases in the middle. This CDR3 contains 13 residues.